This T cell receptor beta chain was recorded in a study of blood T cells in healthy people across ages (dated by TCRdb to 2014 to 2015). Some background on the complete study: In model experiments, roughly one uniquely barcoded TCR beta cDNA molecule per two T cells was captured by template switching. Using deep sequencing normalized with unique cDNA molecular identifiers, the study measured how TCR beta repertoire diversity changes with age. The donors were divided into four age groups: young (average around 17 years), middle-aged (about 40), aged (approximately 59) and long-lived (roughly 88). To avoid experimental bias, donors of different ages were randomly spread across the sequencing lanes. Using the same blood draw, the study looked at two additional independent replicas of 1 million unique cDNA reads for two donors, one aged 18 to 30 and the other aged 80 or older. The paper's findings and limits, for the study overall: Estimates of total diversity from one million sequenced T cells were regarded as lower bounds and underestimates. Since profiling was done on bulk unsorted PBMCs, naive and antigen-experienced compartments could not be conclusively compared. Compared with the aged group, the long-lived group had more naive CD4+ T cells, fewer expanded clones and increased TCR diversity, a pattern suggesting age selection. The CMV infection status of donors was not known, potentially confounding age-related changes in expanded clonotypes. There was a strong correlation between observed TCR beta diversity and the percentage of naive T cells measured by flow cytometry. As age increased, observed TCR beta diversity per million T cells dropped in a roughly linear way, and a significant reduction was already evident by age roughly 40.

Library preparation employed 5' RACE. Instrument used: Illumina HiSeq 2500. A second PCR of roughly 6 to 11 cycles was performed with a sample-barcoded 5' primer and a J-beta primer mix. Each TCR beta cDNA molecule received a unique molecular identifier from a template-switch 5' adaptor carrying 12 random nucleotides. Each sample yielded at least 3 million CDR3-containing paired-end reads. First-strand cDNA synthesis was performed from all RNA using the Mint cDNA synthesis kit, with priming by a TRBC-specific oligonucleotide. Following uracil-DNA glycosylase treatment, all cDNA underwent a first 18-cycle PCR with the universal primers M1SS and BC2_uni_R. The original pipeline was this. For normalization, 1 million high-quality reads, each with a distinct molecular identifier, were randomly selected from each sample. Reads sharing molecular identifiers were discarded rather than binned into consensus sequences. MiTCR, with a Q25 quality threshold and the strictest error-elimination algorithm, was used for CDR3 identification, clonotype clustering and error correction. Lower-bound total TCR beta diversity was estimated with a nonparametric unseen species model using Euler transformation. TCRdb itself trimmed the public reads at Q25 with fastp, ran MiXCR and retained productive beta chains. Here each entry gathers all rows of one CDR3 protein and keeps the most common genes and DNA. TCRdb, not the authors, supplied the V and J calls. Across this sample there are 1.5 million or so distinct CDR3 sequences, with 42% seen only once. The ten largest clones take up approximately 7.9% of the sample.

Concerning this clonotype: Its recognized antigen is unknown. No base qualities exist here, and no much larger clone lies one base off it.

The roughly 39 donors, aged roughly 6 to 95 years, were systemically healthy Caucasian individuals from Russia. Each donor gave about 9.2 milliliters of peripheral blood, drawn into EDTA-treated Vacutainer tubes. PBMCs were isolated by Ficoll-Paque density-gradient centrifugation, with at least 7 million obtained per sample. Total RNA, at least 6 micrograms per sample, was extracted from PBMCs with Trizol reagent. Naive CD45RAhigh/CD27high T cell percentages were measured by flow cytometry on a PBMC aliquot from every donor. In the germline V gene, CDR1 corresponds to KGHDR and CDR2 to SFDVKD. From its cysteine to its phenylalanine, the CDR3 spans 14 amino acids. Of the read, only the CDR3 DNA is kept; its 42 bases are in frame from base 1. V lost 6 bases and J lost 7 bases; the stretch between them is 18 bases long.

Sequenced input: blood. This clonotype originated in a woman under 30 in good health. This sequence uses TRBV24-1 and TRBJ2-7; TRBD2 is a weak D gene call, 5 bases matching. The sequenced DNA: TGTGCCACCAGTTCAGAGGGCTCCTACAATGAGCAGTACTTC. The encoded protein is CATSSEGSYNEQYF.